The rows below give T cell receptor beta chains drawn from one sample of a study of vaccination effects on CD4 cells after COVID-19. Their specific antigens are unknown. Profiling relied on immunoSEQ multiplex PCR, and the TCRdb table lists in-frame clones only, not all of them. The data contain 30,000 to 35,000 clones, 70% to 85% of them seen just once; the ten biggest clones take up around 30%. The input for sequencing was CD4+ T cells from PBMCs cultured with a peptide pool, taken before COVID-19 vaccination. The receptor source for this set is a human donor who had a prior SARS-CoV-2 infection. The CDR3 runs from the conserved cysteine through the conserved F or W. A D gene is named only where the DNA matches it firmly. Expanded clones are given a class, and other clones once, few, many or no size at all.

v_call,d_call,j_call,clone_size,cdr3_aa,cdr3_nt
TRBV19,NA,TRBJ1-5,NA,CASSRPGRQVIVHQPQHF,TGTGCCAGTAGCCGTCCGGGCCGACAGGTTATAGTCCATCAGCCCCAGCATTTT
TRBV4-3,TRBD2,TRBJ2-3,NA,CASSQEGFTSGDTQYF,TGCGCCAGCAGCCAAGAAGGGTTTACTAGCGGAGATACGCAGTATTTT
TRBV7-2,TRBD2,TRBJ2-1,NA,CASTTRGVGSYNEQFF,TGTGCCAGCACGACCCGGGGGGTGGGCTCCTACAATGAGCAGTTCTTC
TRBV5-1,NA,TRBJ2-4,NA,CASSLGTLAKNIQYF,TGCGCCAGCAGCTTGGGGACCCTAGCCAAAAACATTCAGTACTTC
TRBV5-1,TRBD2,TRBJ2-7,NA,CASSPQAGGGYEQYF,TGCGCCAGCAGCCCACAAGCGGGAGGCGGGTACGAGCAGTACTTC
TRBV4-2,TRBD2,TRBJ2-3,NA,CASSQDKLAGADNTDTQYF,TGTGCCAGCAGCCAAGATAAACTAGCGGGGGCTGATAACACAGATACGCAGTATTTT
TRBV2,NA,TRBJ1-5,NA,CASSPSTPGDQPQHF,TGTGCCAGCAGTCCATCGACCCCCGGGGATCAGCCCCAGCATTTT
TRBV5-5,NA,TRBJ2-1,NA,CASSWEQGTEQFF,TGTGCCAGCAGTTGGGAACAGGGCACTGAGCAGTTCTTC
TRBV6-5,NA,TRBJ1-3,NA,CASIHTSSGNTIYF,TGTGCCAGCATACACACCAGCTCTGGAAACACCATATATTTT
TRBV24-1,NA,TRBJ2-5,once,CATSDFGLWGRETQYF,TGTGCCACCAGTGATTTTGGGCTATGGGGGCGAGAGACCCAGTACTTC
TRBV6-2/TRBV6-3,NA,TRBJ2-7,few,CASSRTGTSYEQYF,TGTGCCAGCAGCCGGACAGGGACTAGCTACGAGCAGTACTTC
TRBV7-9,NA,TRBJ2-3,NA,CASSLRGGTDTQYF,TGTGCCAGCAGCTTAAGGGGAGGCACAGATACGCAGTATTTT
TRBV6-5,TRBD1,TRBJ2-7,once,CASRKTGGEQYF,TGTGCCAGCAGGAAAACAGGGGGAGAGCAGTACTTC
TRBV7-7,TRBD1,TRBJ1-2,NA,CASSPDRIRDRNYGYTF,TGTGCTAGCAGCCCAGATAGAATAAGGGACAGGAACTATGGCTACACCTTC
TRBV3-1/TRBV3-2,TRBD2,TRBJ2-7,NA,CASSRLAGRSEQYF,TGTGCCAGCAGCCGACTAGCGGGGCGAAGCGAGCAGTACTTC
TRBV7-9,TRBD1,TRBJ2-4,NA,CASSLPTGGTNIQYF,TGTGCCAGCAGCCTACCGACAGGGGGCACTAACATTCAGTACTTC
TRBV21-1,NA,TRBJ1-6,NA,CASSKSRLGSSYNSPLHF,TGTGCCAGCAGCAAATCTCGTCTGGGAAGCTCCTATAATTCACCCCTCCACTTT
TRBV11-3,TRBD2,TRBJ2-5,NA,CASSRGGVQETQYF,TGTGCCAGCTCCCGGGGGGGGGTTCAAGAGACCCAGTACTTC
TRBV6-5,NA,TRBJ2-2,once,CASTRGEAGELFF,TGTGCCAGCACCAGGGGCGAGGCCGGGGAGCTGTTTTTT
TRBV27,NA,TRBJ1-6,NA,CASSLLNSPLHF,TGTGCCAGCAGTTTACTCAATTCACCCCTCCACTTT
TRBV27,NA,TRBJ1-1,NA,CASSSRGEAFF,TGTGCCAGCAGTTCTAGAGGTGAAGCTTTCTTT
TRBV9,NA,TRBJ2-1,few,CASSSSVGEKKFF,TGTGCCAGCAGCTCCTCGGTGGGGGAAAAGAAGTTCTTC
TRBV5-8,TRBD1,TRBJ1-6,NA,CASSFQGARNSPLHF,TGTGCCAGCAGCTTCCAGGGGGCTCGGAATTCACCCCTCCACTTT
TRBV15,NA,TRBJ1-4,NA,CATSRNPAGISEKLFF,TGTGCCACCAGCAGGAACCCCGCGGGGATTTCTGAAAAACTGTTTTTT
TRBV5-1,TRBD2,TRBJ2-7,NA,CASSLGPPTSGQAYEQYF,TGCGCCAGCAGCTTGGGACCTCCTACTAGCGGGCAAGCCTACGAGCAGTACTTC
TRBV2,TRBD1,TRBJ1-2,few,CASSVDRGGNYGYTF,TGTGCCAGCAGTGTTGACAGGGGTGGAAACTATGGCTACACCTTC
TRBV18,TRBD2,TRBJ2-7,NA,CASSALRGGITYEQYF,TGTGCCAGCTCCGCCCTTCGCGGGGGGATCACCTACGAGCAGTACTTC